The clone carrying this T cell receptor (beta chain) came up a few times. Its matching antigen is unknown. These data belong to a study of T cell responses to AZD1222 COVID-19 vaccine. For the study at large: Pooling covered second doses at about 4 or about 12 weeks.

Study-wide findings and caveats: Baseline seropositivity characterized only six or seven AZD1222 recipients. It should be noted that donors were predominantly white British and more often female, and clonal diversity was possibly underestimated.

Germline loops: CDR1 SEHNR, CDR2 FQNEAQ (reference sequence). V was pared by 3 bases and J by 5 bases, with 5 bases between. The CDR3 runs to 11 residues. Data came from immunoSEQ multiplex PCR; TCRdb stores just in-frame clones and leaves some out. The sample carries around 130,000 clones, 86% recorded once. Sequenced material: peripheral blood, taken on day 0 of AZD1222 vaccination. The clonotype was recovered from an adult in good health. V gene TRBV7-9 combines with J gene TRBJ2-7; D uncertain. CDR3 in amino acids: CASSLFHEQYF. CDR3 sequence (DNA): TGTGCCAGCAGCTTGTTCCACGAGCAGTACTTC.